The 2 T cell receptor beta chains below all came from one sample that was sequenced in a study of response to subunit inactivated influenza vaccine. TCRdb ran MiXCR on the RT-PCR reads and lists one entry per CDR3 protein. Of over 800,000 distinct CDR3 sequences in the sample, roughly 20% were seen once. The sequenced sample was PBMCs from blood, obtained 5 days after vaccination. Every receptor here comes from a man in his fifties who received an inactivated influenza vaccine.

This clonotype has a handful of counts. The chain is built from TRBV29-1 and TRBJ2-1, with unresolved D. From germline, CDR1 is SQVTM and CDR2 ANQGSEA. V lost 5 bases, J lost 1 base, and 18 bases lay in between. The CDR3 has 16 amino acids. CDR3 sequence: CSVRPRPVQSYNEQFF. CDR3 bases: TGCAGCGTTCGCCCTCGGCCGGTTCAATCCTACAATGAGCAGTTCTTC.

The chain carries TRBV30 and TRBJ1-1; tentatively, D is TRBD1 (5 bases). CDR3 length: 12 amino acids. Germline lookup yields CDR1 GTSNPN and CDR2 SVGIG (reference sequence). Trimming removed 2 bases at V and 8 bases at J, with 12 bases between. DNA of the CDR3: TGTGCCTGGAGTCCAGACTGGGGCGAAGCTTTCTTT. Its translation is CAWSPDWGEAFF.